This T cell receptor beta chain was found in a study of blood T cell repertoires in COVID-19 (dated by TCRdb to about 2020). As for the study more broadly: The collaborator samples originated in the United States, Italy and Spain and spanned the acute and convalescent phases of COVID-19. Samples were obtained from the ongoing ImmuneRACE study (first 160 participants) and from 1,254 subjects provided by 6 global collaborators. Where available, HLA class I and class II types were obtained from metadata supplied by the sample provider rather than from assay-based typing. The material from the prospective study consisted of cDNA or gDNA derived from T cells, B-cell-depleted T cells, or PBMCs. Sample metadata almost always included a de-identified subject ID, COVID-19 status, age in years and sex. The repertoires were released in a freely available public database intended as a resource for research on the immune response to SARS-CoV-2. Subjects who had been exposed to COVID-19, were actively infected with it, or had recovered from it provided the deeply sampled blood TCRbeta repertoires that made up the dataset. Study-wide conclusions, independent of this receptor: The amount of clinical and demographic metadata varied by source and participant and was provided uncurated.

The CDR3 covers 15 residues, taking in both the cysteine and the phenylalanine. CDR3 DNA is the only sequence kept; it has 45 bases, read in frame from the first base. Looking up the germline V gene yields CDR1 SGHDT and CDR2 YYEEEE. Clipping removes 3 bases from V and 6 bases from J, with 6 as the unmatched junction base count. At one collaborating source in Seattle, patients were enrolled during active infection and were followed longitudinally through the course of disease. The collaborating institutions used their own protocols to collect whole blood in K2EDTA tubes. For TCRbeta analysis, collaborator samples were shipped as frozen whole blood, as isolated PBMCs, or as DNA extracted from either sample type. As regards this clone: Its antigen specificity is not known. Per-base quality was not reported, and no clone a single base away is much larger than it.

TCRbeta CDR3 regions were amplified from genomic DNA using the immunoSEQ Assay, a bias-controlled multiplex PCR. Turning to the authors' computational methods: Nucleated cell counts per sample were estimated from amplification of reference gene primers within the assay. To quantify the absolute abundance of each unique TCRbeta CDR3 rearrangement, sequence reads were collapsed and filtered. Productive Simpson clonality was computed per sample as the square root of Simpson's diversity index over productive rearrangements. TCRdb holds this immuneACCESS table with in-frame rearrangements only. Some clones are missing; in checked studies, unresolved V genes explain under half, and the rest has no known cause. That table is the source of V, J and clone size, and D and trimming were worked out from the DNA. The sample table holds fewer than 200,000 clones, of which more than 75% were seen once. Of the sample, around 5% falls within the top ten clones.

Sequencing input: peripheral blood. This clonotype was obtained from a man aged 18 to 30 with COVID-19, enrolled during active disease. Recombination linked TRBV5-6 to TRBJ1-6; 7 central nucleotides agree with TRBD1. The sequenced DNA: TGTGCCAGCAGCTGGGGGCAGGGGGTTAATTCACCCCTCCACTTT. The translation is CASSWGQGVNSPLHF.